The clone carrying this T cell receptor beta chain was counted a few times. Its antigen is as yet unknown. This entry comes from a study of cytomegalovirus exposure and HLA in healthy donors. Study-wide background: Later, an analysis reported that the 120 or so validation repertoires had used the same platform as the approximately 600 first-cohort repertoires. Notes on the study in general: The study labeled 164 TCR beta chains cytomegalovirus-associated. Rarity held for most TCR sequences, but there were some public TCRs that occurred in many donors.

V gave up 2 bases and J gave up 3 bases, with 7 bases separating them. This CDR3 has 13 amino acids. Germline V lookup: CDR1 KGHSH, CDR2 LQKENI. Profiled with immunoSEQ multiplex PCR; TCRdb holds only in-frame clones, not every one. Of 76,000 or so clones listed, around 94% are singletons. The receptor comes from a woman aged 18-29 years in good health and CMV-seropositive. This rearrangement joins TRBV18 to TRBJ1-1, with D hard to call. The sequenced sample consisted of PBMCs. Here the CDR3 DNA reads TGTGCCAGCTCACCAACTCGGGACACTGAAGCTTTCTTT. Protein sequence: CASSPTRDTEAFF.